Reported below is one TCR beta chain. Its matching antigen is unknown. This record comes from a study of T cells in localized non-small cell lung cancer. Broader study findings: There were a median roughly 60 of the top 100 tumor clones appearing in adjacent lung. Uninvolved adjacent lung had higher T cell clonality than tumor and all other tissues.

Sequenced by immunoSEQ multiplex PCR; TCRdb stores in-frame clones only, minus some. The sample lists fewer than 6,500 clones; 35% to 55% were seen once. Germline V gene lookup returns CDR1 SGHDN and CDR2 FVKESK. This CDR3 region has 16 residues. The V and J ends lost 2 bases and 7 bases respectively, with 15 bases between them. This sequence was found in a man aged 35-69 years with stage I lung adenocarcinoma. Sequenced here: lung tumor tissue, sampled before any cancer treatment. The chain has TRBV14 and TRBJ1-6; unclear D gene. CDR3 in amino acids: CASSQTVAGRNSPLHF. In DNA form, the CDR3 reads TGTGCCAGCAGCCAAACCGTCGCAGGAAGAAATTCACCCCTCCACTTT.